The clone carrying this T cell receptor beta chain has only one observation. Antigen: not known. Other DNA sequences within the sample encode an identical CDR3. Trimming removed 4 bases from V and 0 bases from J, with 7 bases in between. Per the germline V gene, CDR1 is MNHEY and CDR2 is SVGAGI. The CDR3 sequence is 14 residues long. Assay used: immunoSEQ multiplex PCR; TCRdb lists only in-frame clones, some missing. Of roughly 200,000 clones listed, more than 75% are singletons. This entry belongs to a study of cytomegalovirus exposure and HLA in healthy donors. Broader study findings: TCR sequences were mostly rare, though some public TCRs occurred in many donors. In the roughly 130 validation repertoires, a later analysis found that first-cohort TCR clusters tended to co-occur.

The donors were members of the validation cohort, which comprised about 130 subjects and was separate from the first cohort of 666 subjects. Sequenced: PBMCs. This sequence was found in a man aged 30 to 39 in good health and CMV-seropositive. The rearrangement links TRBV6-5 to TRBJ2-1; D is perhaps TRBD2 (6 bases). The CDR3 nucleotides are TGTGCCAGCAGTTCCGGGGGCTCCTACAATGAGCAGTTCTTC. Amino acid sequence: CASSSGGSYNEQFF.